This is a list of T cell receptor beta chains from one sample in a study of post-analysis software for immune sequencing data. One entry per CDR3 protein, called by TCRdb with MiXCR from the PCR reads. The sample holds 750,000 to 950,000 distinct CDR3 sequences; approximately 44% are singletons and the top ten take 4% to 5%. Sequenced material: blood. All receptors come from a girl under 18 with multiple sclerosis. Each CDR3 is given with its conserved first and last residue. D genes are given only for firm matches. The listing skips clone size in some rows; elsewhere it reads once, few, many or a size class.

J gene: TRBJ2-1
clone size: -
V gene: TRBV12-3/TRBV12-4
D gene: TRBD2
CDR3 protein: CASNTAGGPADEQFF

J gene: TRBJ1-2
clone size: few
V gene: TRBV3-1
D gene: -
CDR3 protein: CASSQWVYYGYTF

J gene: TRBJ2-1
clone size: -
V gene: TRBV6-5
D gene: TRBD2
CDR3 protein: CASSTGTSGTHYNEQFF

J gene: TRBJ2-1
clone size: -
V gene: TRBV27
D gene: -
CDR3 protein: CASSFSAGSSYNEQFF

J gene: TRBJ1-2
clone size: few
V gene: TRBV11-2
D gene: -
CDR3 protein: CASSLTRAGRSYGYTF

J gene: TRBJ2-1
clone size: -
V gene: TRBV12-3/TRBV12-4
D gene: -
CDR3 protein: CASSPAARDSEQFF

J gene: TRBJ2-1
clone size: few
V gene: TRBV12-3/TRBV12-4
D gene: -
CDR3 protein: CASSLRLSSYNEQFF

J gene: TRBJ2-5
clone size: -
V gene: TRBV7-9
D gene: -
CDR3 protein: CASSHLRNQETQYF

J gene: TRBJ1-5
clone size: -
V gene: TRBV27
D gene: -
CDR3 protein: CASSQTGGSNQPQHF

J gene: TRBJ2-3
clone size: -
V gene: TRBV7-3
D gene: -
CDR3 protein: CASSRGREWTDTQYF

J gene: TRBJ1-5
clone size: -
V gene: TRBV30
D gene: -
CDR3 protein: CAWSQTGNQPQHF

J gene: TRBJ1-5
clone size: -
V gene: TRBV6-1
D gene: -
CDR3 protein: CASSEQGGSNQPQHF

J gene: TRBJ2-7
clone size: few
V gene: TRBV20-1
D gene: -
CDR3 protein: CSAKGSASYEQYF

J gene: TRBJ2-7
clone size: few
V gene: TRBV4-1
D gene: -
CDR3 protein: CASSQEPMDGSLAPYEQYF

J gene: TRBJ2-7
clone size: few
V gene: TRBV7-2
D gene: -
CDR3 protein: CASSFSRAEQYF

J gene: -
clone size: few
V gene: TRBV5-1
D gene: TRBD2
CDR3 protein: CASSLDSGRDEQYF

J gene: TRBJ2-2
clone size: -
V gene: TRBV5-1
D gene: TRBD1
CDR3 protein: CATSQDRGRTGELFF

J gene: TRBJ2-7
clone size: few
V gene: TRBV10-3
D gene: TRBD2
CDR3 protein: CAISPGLAGANRYEQYF

J gene: TRBJ2-7
clone size: few
V gene: TRBV10-3
D gene: TRBD2
CDR3 protein: CAISDPSGRDEQYF

J gene: TRBJ1-1
clone size: -
V gene: TRBV7-9
D gene: TRBD1
CDR3 protein: CASSRLQGAPEAFF

J gene: TRBJ2-3
clone size: once
V gene: TRBV12-3/TRBV12-4
D gene: -
CDR3 protein: CASSLPPDAQYF

J gene: TRBJ2-5
clone size: once
V gene: TRBV12-3/TRBV12-4
D gene: -
CDR3 protein: CASRQEAAQETQYF

J gene: TRBJ2-1
clone size: many
V gene: TRBV7-2
D gene: -
CDR3 protein: CASSSPEDNYNEQFF

J gene: TRBJ2-5
clone size: -
V gene: TRBV28
D gene: -
CDR3 protein: CASQGRGYQETQYF

J gene: -
clone size: once
V gene: TRBV29-1
D gene: -
CDR3 protein: CSVEYQETQYF

J gene: TRBJ2-7
clone size: few
V gene: TRBV7-2
D gene: -
CDR3 protein: CASSLDPAYEQYF

J gene: TRBJ2-3
clone size: many
V gene: TRBV6-1
D gene: TRBD1
CDR3 protein: CASRVDRAESRSQYF

J gene: TRBJ1-5
clone size: once
V gene: TRBV5-1
D gene: -
CDR3 protein: CASSLDSRNRPQHF

J gene: TRBJ2-1
clone size: -
V gene: TRBV3-1
D gene: -
CDR3 protein: CASSQDLVINEQFF

J gene: TRBJ2-3
clone size: -
V gene: TRBV5-6
D gene: -
CDR3 protein: CASSRDLSTDTQYF